These 21 T cell receptor beta chains came from one sample sequenced in a study of T cells in Graves' hyperthyroidism and ophthalmopathy. RNA transcripts were the template for amplifying TCR beta CDR3 regions. Initially, a first-round RT-PCR of the TCR CDR3 employed the HTBI primer set. Each CDR3 protein is one row after TCRdb ran MiXCR on the multiplex PCR reads. This table holds more than 500,000 distinct CDR3 sequences, around 15% found once. Sequenced: blood. These receptors all stem from a middle-aged woman with Graves' hyperthyroidism.

With regard to this clonotype: It is likely a read error, because the conserved phenylalanine at the end of the CDR3 is missing. The chain is built from TRBV6-1 and TRBJ2-7; the D call may be TRBD1 or TRBD2 (5 bases each). Germline V gives CDR1 MNHNS, CDR2 SASEGT. The CDR3 has 13 residues. V was clipped by 0 bases and J by 6 bases, with 9 bases between them. Here the CDR3 DNA reads TGTGCCAGCAGTGAAGCGTATGGGGGCGAGCAGTACATC. Translated: CASSEAYGGEQYI.

In its sample, this clonotype was seen many times. The chain has TRBV7-6 and TRBJ2-3, with D tentatively TRBD1 or TRBD2 (6 bases each). CDR3 size: 15 residues. Trimming shortened V by 6 bases and J by 1 base, and 14 bases separated the two germline ends. Germline V gives CDR1 SGHVS, CDR2 FNYEAQ. CDR3 protein: CASSIGGGGTDTQYF. CDR3 DNA sequence: TGTGCCAGCAGTATAGGGGGAGGTGGCACAGATACGCAGTATTTT.

This clonotype was seen repeatedly, ten times or more. The chain combines TRBV27 with TRBJ2-7; D not certain. This CDR3 has 16 residues. CDR1 MNHEY and CDR2 SMNVEV come from the germline V gene (reference sequence). V was trimmed by 2 bases and J by 6 bases, leaving 20 bases between them. The CDR3 here is CASSLRQVVGLGEQYF. The CDR3 coding sequence is TGTGCCAGCAGTTTACGGCAGGTCGTCGGGTTGGGCGAGCAGTACTTC.

This clonotype showed up many times. The chain is built from TRBV2 and TRBJ2-7, with 11 bases fitting TRBD2. Trimming cost V 6 bases and J 0 bases; bases outside gene matches: 7. Germline CDR1 SNHLY, CDR2 FYNNEI. CDR3 length: 16 residues. CDR3 protein: CASRAQGLADSYEQYF. The CDR3 DNA is TGTGCCAGCAGGGCTCAGGGACTAGCGGACTCCTACGAGCAGTACTTC.

This clonotype was seen ten or more times. This rearrangement joins TRBV2 to TRBJ2-3; D gene uncertain. Trimming took off 6 bases at V and 1 base at J, with 17 bases between the two ends. Germline V CDR1 and CDR2: SNHLY, FYNNEI. The CDR3 is made up of 16 amino acids. CDR3 sequence reads: CASSTDIMAGTDTQYF. In nucleotides, the CDR3 is TGTGCCAGCAGCACCGACATCATGGCGGGCACAGATACGCAGTATTTT.

J is TRBJ1-5 and V is TRBV19, with TRBD1 identical over 7 bases. Germline loops: CDR1 LNHDA, CDR2 SQIVND (reference sequence). The V and J ends lost 9 bases and 3 bases, in that order; junction bases with no gene match: 5. The length of the CDR3 is 13 residues. The CDR3 coding sequence is TGTGCCAGCCGTGGGACAGACAATCAGCCCCAGCATTTT. The encoded protein is CASRGTDNQPQHF.

In this sample, this clonotype turned up many times. J is TRBJ1-1 and V is TRBV28; a possible D gene is TRBD1 (6 bases). CDR3 size: 16 residues. Germline assignment: CDR1 MDHEN and CDR2 SYDVKM. V gave up 7 bases and J gave up 2 bases, with 20 bases separating them. The CDR3 DNA is TGTGCCAGCAAGCCGGAGGGACATGAGGTCAACACTGAAGCTTTCTTT. Its translation: CASKPEGHEVNTEAFF. Drawing the rest from reference TRBV28 and TRBJ1-1, the complete variable domain is DVKVTQSSRYLVKRTGEKVFLECVQDMDHENMFWYRQDPGLGLRLIYFSYDVKMKEKGDIPEGYSVSREKKERFSLILESASTNQTSMYLCASKPEGHEVNTEAFFGQGTRLTVV.

This clonotype was seen many times. V gene TRBV2 combines with J gene TRBJ1-2; D remains unclear. The V gene's germline CDR1 is SNHLY and CDR2 FYNNEI. Trimming pared 3 bases from V and 7 bases from J, leaving 15 bases between. This CDR3 has 14 amino acids. This chain's CDR3 is CASSDDPRVGGYTF. For the CDR3, the DNA is TGTGCCAGCAGTGATGACCCCCGGGTAGGTGGCTACACCTTC.

Many counts were recorded for this clonotype. V gene TRBV11-2 combines with J gene TRBJ2-3; TRBD2 matches at 7 bases. The CDR3 loop spans 18 amino acids. The V gene end was trimmed by 5 bases and the J gene end by 1 base; junction bases not matched to a gene: 15. Germline CDR1 SGHAT, CDR2 FQNNGV. The chain's CDR3 is CASSPGGGVSYGTDTQYF. In nucleotides, the CDR3 is TGTGCCAGCAGCCCTGGCGGGGGTGTTAGTTACGGCACAGATACGCAGTATTTT.

The chain combines TRBV2 with TRBJ2-2; TRBD1 is a possible D gene (5 bases). CDR3 length: 14 residues. Germline CDR1 is SNHLY and CDR2 is FYNNEI. V dropped 6 bases and J dropped 1 base, with 9 bases sitting between them. The CDR3 loop reads CASRPTENTGELFF. The CDR3 DNA follows: TGTGCCAGCAGACCGACAGAGAACACCGGGGAGCTGTTTTTT.

This clonotype showed up many times. The genes are TRBV6-1 and TRBJ1-2, with a possible D match to TRBD1 (6 bases). Trimming took off 7 bases at V and 8 bases at J, with 17 bases between the two ends. From germline, CDR1 is MNHNS and CDR2 SASEGT. The CDR3 spans 13 residues. CDR3 coding DNA: TGTGCCAGCAATAATCCAGGGGATCAAGGCTACACCTTC. Translation gives CASNNPGDQGYTF.

This chain links TRBV6-1 with TRBJ1-3; D is possibly TRBD1 (6 bases). Between the trimmed V and J ends, which lost 7 bases and 3 bases, there was a span of 13 bases. Germline-derived CDR1 and CDR2 are MNHNS and SASEGT. CDR3 length: 14 amino acids. DNA for the CDR3: TGTGCCAGCATTGGACAGACCGATGGAAACACCATATATTTT. As protein: CASIGQTDGNTIYF.

This clonotype was observed many times. The CDR3 here is CSAQGPSGSSHTDTQYF. CDR3 coding DNA: TGCAGTGCCCAGGGCCCTAGCGGGAGCTCCCACACAGATACGCAGTATTTT. The rearrangement links TRBV20-1 to TRBJ2-3, with 10 nucleotides matching TRBD2. CDR1 is DFQATT, CDR2 SNEGSKA, per germline (reference sequence). The CDR3 contains 17 residues. V trimming: 6 bases; J trimming: 2 bases; junction bases outside the gene matches: 14.

V usage is TRBV6-2 or TRBV6-3 and J usage is TRBJ1-2; D is ambiguous. The CDR3 totals 12 residues. Germline V gene data show CDR1 as MNHEY and CDR2 as SVGEGT. The V end was cut by 2 bases, the J end by 5 bases, with 6 bases between. Written as DNA, the CDR3 is TGTGCCAGCAGTTACCGAGGATATGGCTACACCTTC. It is translated as CASSYRGYGYTF.

Ten or more counts support this clonotype. V and J are TRBV18 and TRBJ2-7; D perhaps matches TRBD1 (5 bases). The V gene's germline CDR1 is KGHSH and CDR2 LQKENI. This CDR3 spans 14 amino acids. The germline V and J ends were trimmed by 2 bases and 0 bases, with 8 bases remaining between them. The CDR3 sequence: CASSPGASSYEQYF. CDR3 nucleotides: TGTGCCAGCTCACCAGGGGCCAGCTCCTACGAGCAGTACTTC.

This clonotype has a count of ten or more. CDR3 loop: CAWSASRRGETQYF. Written as DNA, the CDR3 is TGTGCCTGGAGTGCCTCCCGTAGAGGGGAGACCCAGTACTTC. This chain connects TRBV30 to TRBJ2-5; D is perhaps TRBD2 (5 bases). The germline gives CDR1 GTSNPN, CDR2 SVGIG (reference sequence). Trimming stripped 1 base from V and 5 bases from J, with 14 bases between. The CDR3 is made up of 14 amino acids.

The CDR3 region has the DNA TGCGCCAGCAGCTTGGCAAGGGTCGGTCTCGGGGCCAACGTCCTGACTTTC. The encoded protein is CASSLARVGLGANVLTF. The V and J genes are TRBV5-1 and TRBJ2-6, with D uncertain. CDR3 size: 17 residues. Per germline, CDR1 SGHRS and CDR2 YFSETQ. Trimming removed 0 bases at V and 4 bases at J, with 14 bases between. The full variable domain, rest sourced from reference TRBV5-1 and TRBJ2-6, is KAGVTQTPRYLIKTRGQQVTLSCSPISGHRSVSWYQQTPGQGLQFLFEYFSETQRNKGNFPGRFSGRQFSNSRSEMNVSTLELGDSALYLCASSLARVGLGANVLTFGAGSRLTVL.

This clonotype occurred many times. The genes are TRBV12-3 or TRBV12-4 and TRBJ1-2; D remains unclear. CDR3 length equals 16 residues. V shed 6 bases and J shed 2 bases, with 19 bases lying between them. The CDR3 protein is CASSPVLTSLNYGYTF. CDR3 nucleotides: TGTGCCAGCAGCCCGGTGTTAACGAGCCTAAACTATGGCTACACCTTC.

This clonotype was detected many times. A junction boundary mismatches the germline segment, possibly from a read error. The chain has TRBV7-2 and TRBJ1-1, with 10 bases fitting TRBD1. CDR1 and CDR2 from the germline V gene are SGHTA and FQGNSA. This CDR3 region has 16 residues. The CDR3 loop is CASSLAGTGVKTEAFF. The CDR3 DNA sequence: TGTGCCAGCAGTTTAGCCGGGACAGGGGTTAAGACTGAAGCTTTCTTT. Filled out from reference TRBV7-2 and TRBJ1-1, the complete variable domain reads GAGVSQSPSNKVTEKGKDVELRCDPISGHTALYWYRQSLGQGLEFLIYFQGNSAPDKSGLPSDRFSAERTGGSVSTLTIQRTQQEDSAVYLCASSLAGTGVKTEAFFGQGTRLTVV.

This clonotype was seen many times. The chain uses TRBV5-5 and TRBJ1-1; D gene ambiguous. Between the trimmed V and J ends, which lost 1 base and 1 base, there was a span of 8 bases. CDR3 length: 14 amino acids. Germline values: CDR1 SGHKS, CDR2 YYEKEE (reference sequence). CDR3 coding DNA: TGTGCCAGCAGCTTGTTCTTCGAGAACACTGAAGCTTTCTTT. Translating gives CASSLFFENTEAFF.

This clonotype was recorded many times. V usage is TRBV10-3 and J usage is TRBJ2-1, with TRBD1 identical over 11 bases. Losses at the gene ends were 7 bases for V and 5 bases for J; bases not matched to a gene: 4. Germline loops: CDR1 ENHRY, CDR2 SYGVKD. The CDR3 runs 14 residues. Written as DNA, the CDR3 is TGTGCCATCAATGGACAGGGGGCCAACAATGAGCAGTTCTTC. It yields the protein CAINGQGANNEQFF.